Reported below is one T cell receptor (beta chain). Its specificity is unknown. The CDR3 totals 14 residues. The ends were cut back, 4 bases at V and 4 bases at J, with 13 bases in the middle. A quantitative 5'-RACE method, one with molecular barcodes, was used to make TCR beta libraries. TCRdb passed the 5' RACE reads through MiXCR, listing each CDR3 protein once. The data show under 300,000 distinct CDR3 sequences, about 11% seen once. The data derive from a study of CD8 T cells in ankylosing spondylitis. Study outcomes and limitations: A number of the motif variants had already been described in reactive arthritis synovial fluid and blood.

Sequenced input: blood, either unsorted or a sorted T cell fraction (not recorded which). The genes are TRBV12-3 or TRBV12-4 and TRBJ2-5, with D hard to call. The sequence was collected from a male donor with ankylosing spondylitis or in good health (not recorded which). This CDR3 is CASSYNIRPETQYF. The CDR3, as DNA: TGTGCCAGCAGTTACAACATTCGTCCAGAGACCCAGTACTTC.